This T cell receptor (beta chain) was captured in a study of blood T cell repertoires in COVID-19. CDR1 is SGHDN and CDR2 is FVKESK in the germline V gene. The CDR3 sequence is 15 residues long. V gave up 3 bases and J gave up 1 base, with 12 bases separating them. The data were produced by immunoSEQ multiplex PCR, yet TCRdb's version contains in-frame clones alone and is incomplete. The table includes 95,000 to 150,000 clones, over 65% detected once. The sequenced sample consisted of peripheral blood. The V and J genes are TRBV14 and TRBJ1-2; a possible D gene is TRBD1 (5 bases). The sequence was collected from a woman in her sixties or seventies with acute or convalescent COVID-19. The CDR3 is CASSHDSTLNYGYTF. CDR3 DNA sequence: TGTGCCAGCAGCCACGACAGTACCCTTAACTATGGCTACACCTTC.